This is a list of T cell receptor beta chains from one sample in a study of T cells after somatic rescue of genetic block. The assay was immunoSEQ multiplex PCR, and TCRdb's table has in-frame clones only and misses some. The sample includes 100,000 to 120,000 clones, 75% to 95% of them seen just once. Sequencing was done on a sample of peripheral blood mononuclear cells (PBMCs). Receptors were obtained from a woman under 30. CDR3s include the opening cysteine and the closing phenylalanine or tryptophan. D genes are given only for firm matches. Size is stated for part of the rows, as once, few or many counts, or as a class when the clone is expanded.

abundance: -
j_gene: TRBJ1-1
v_gene: TRBV28
d_gene: TRBD1
len: 15
CDR3nt: TGTGCCAGCAGTTTATACACAGGGGAGATCCCTGAAGCTTTCTTT
CDR3aa: CASSLYTGEIPEAFF

abundance: -
j_gene: TRBJ1-1
v_gene: TRBV7-2
d_gene: -
len: 14
CDR3nt: TGTGCCAGCAGCTTAGCGGGGGTGGACACTGAAGCTTTCTTT
CDR3aa: CASSLAGVDTEAFF

abundance: -
j_gene: TRBJ1-5
v_gene: TRBV9
d_gene: -
len: 12
CDR3nt: TGTGCCAGCAGTACTACAGATCAGCCCCAGCATTTT
CDR3aa: CASSTTDQPQHF

abundance: -
j_gene: TRBJ2-7
v_gene: TRBV23-1
d_gene: TRBD1
len: 18
CDR3nt: TGCGCCAGCAGTCAATGCCCCCCAAGACAGGGTGAAGCCTACGAGCAGTACTTC
CDR3aa: CASSQCPPRQGEAYEQYF

abundance: -
j_gene: TRBJ1-3
v_gene: TRBV7-2
d_gene: -
len: 17
CDR3nt: TGTGCCAGCAGCTTAACCCCCTTTGGGGTGCCTGGAAACACCATATATTTT
CDR3aa: CASSLTPFGVPGNTIYF

abundance: -
j_gene: TRBJ2-7
v_gene: TRBV5-6
d_gene: TRBD1
len: 13
CDR3nt: TGTGCCAGCTCCGGGACAGGGTTCTACGAGCAGTACTTC
CDR3aa: CASSGTGFYEQYF

abundance: -
j_gene: TRBJ2-3
v_gene: TRBV7-2
d_gene: TRBD2
len: 18
CDR3nt: TGTGCCAGCAGCTTCATCCTAGCGGGGTCTTCTAGCACAGATACGCAGTATTTT
CDR3aa: CASSFILAGSSSTDTQYF

abundance: few
j_gene: TRBJ2-5
v_gene: TRBV6-1
d_gene: TRBD2
len: 15
CDR3nt: TGTGCCAGCAGTGAGACTAGCGGGGCCTCAGAGACCCAGTACTTC
CDR3aa: CASSETSGASETQYF

abundance: -
j_gene: TRBJ1-1
v_gene: TRBV9
d_gene: -
len: 14
CDR3nt: TGTGCCAGCAGCCTGAGACCTCAGAACACTGAAGCTTTCTTT
CDR3aa: CASSLRPQNTEAFF

abundance: -
j_gene: TRBJ1-5
v_gene: TRBV5-4
d_gene: -
len: 13
CDR3nt: TGTGCCAGCAGCTTGAGTGGCGATCAGCCCCAGCATTTT
CDR3aa: CASSLSGDQPQHF

abundance: once
j_gene: TRBJ1-6
v_gene: TRBV9
d_gene: -
len: 16
CDR3nt: TGTGCCAGCAGCGTAGCTGAGGGCAGACTGAATTCACCCCTCCACTTT
CDR3aa: CASSVAEGRLNSPLHF

abundance: -
j_gene: TRBJ1-1
v_gene: TRBV9
d_gene: -
len: 17
CDR3nt: TGTGCCAGCAGCGTAGAAGTGTTTGGAGGGGCCAGCACTGAAGCTTTCTTT
CDR3aa: CASSVEVFGGASTEAFF

abundance: -
j_gene: TRBJ1-4
v_gene: TRBV9
d_gene: -
len: 14
CDR3nt: TGTGCCAGCAGCTACGGACAGTTTAATGAAAAACTGTTTTTT
CDR3aa: CASSYGQFNEKLFF

abundance: -
j_gene: TRBJ2-3
v_gene: TRBV7-3
d_gene: -
len: 14
CDR3nt: TGTGCCAGCAGCCCCGAGCCCTACCCAGATACGCAGTATTTT
CDR3aa: CASSPEPYPDTQYF

abundance: -
j_gene: TRBJ1-2
v_gene: TRBV30
d_gene: -
len: 12
CDR3nt: TGTGCCTGGACACAGGGAGGCTATGGCTACACCTTC
CDR3aa: CAWTQGGYGYTF

abundance: -
j_gene: TRBJ1-6
v_gene: TRBV6-1
d_gene: -
len: 14
CDR3nt: TGTGCCAGCAGTGAACAGCTAAATAATTCACCCCTCCACTTT
CDR3aa: CASSEQLNNSPLHF

abundance: -
j_gene: TRBJ1-1
v_gene: TRBV7-2
d_gene: -
len: 12
CDR3nt: TGTGCCAGCAGCAGGCGGGGGGGCAAGGCTTTCTTT
CDR3aa: CASSRRGGKAFF

abundance: -
j_gene: TRBJ1-1
v_gene: TRBV4-1
d_gene: TRBD1
len: 14
CDR3nt: TGCGCCAGCAGACGACAGGGGGCTAGCACTGAAGCTTTCTTT
CDR3aa: CASRRQGASTEAFF

abundance: once
j_gene: TRBJ2-7
v_gene: TRBV30
d_gene: -
len: 14
CDR3nt: TGTGCCTGGAAGTGGGCAGCCCAGAACTACGAGCAGTACTTC
CDR3aa: CAWKWAAQNYEQYF

abundance: -
j_gene: TRBJ2-1
v_gene: TRBV5-1
d_gene: -
len: 14
CDR3nt: TGCGCCAGCCAACAGGACCTCCCTAGGAATGAGCAGTTCTTC
CDR3aa: CASQQDLPRNEQFF

abundance: -
j_gene: TRBJ2-2
v_gene: TRBV4-3
d_gene: -
len: 14
CDR3nt: TGCGCCAGCAGTTTGGAGGCGAACACCGGGGAGCTGTTTTTT
CDR3aa: CASSLEANTGELFF

abundance: -
j_gene: TRBJ1-1
v_gene: TRBV6-5
d_gene: -
len: 14
CDR3nt: TGTGCCAGCAGTAGGGGCTTGGTGGACACTGAAGCTTTCTTT
CDR3aa: CASSRGLVDTEAFF

abundance: few
j_gene: TRBJ1-6
v_gene: TRBV30
d_gene: TRBD1
len: 15
CDR3nt: TGTGCCTGGAGTCCCAGACAGGGGGGTAATTCACCCCTCCACTTT
CDR3aa: CAWSPRQGGNSPLHF

abundance: once
j_gene: TRBJ1-2
v_gene: TRBV7-6
d_gene: -
len: 15
CDR3nt: TGTGCCAGCAGCCCGGTATTGGGAGAGGACTATGGCTACACCTTC
CDR3aa: CASSPVLGEDYGYTF

abundance: -
j_gene: TRBJ1-1
v_gene: TRBV6-4
d_gene: TRBD1
len: 14
CDR3nt: TGTGCCAGCGGTTACAGGGGGATGGTCACTGAAGCTTTCTTT
CDR3aa: CASGYRGMVTEAFF

abundance: -
j_gene: TRBJ1-2
v_gene: TRBV11-3
d_gene: -
len: 10
CDR3nt: TGTGCCAGCAGCCCCGATGGCTACACCTTC
CDR3aa: CASSPDGYTF

abundance: -
j_gene: TRBJ2-5
v_gene: TRBV27
d_gene: -
len: 17
CDR3nt: TGTGCCAGCAGTTTATCGGGGGGGGCGCAGGGGGAAGAGACCCAGTACTTC
CDR3aa: CASSLSGGAQGEETQYF

abundance: -
j_gene: TRBJ1-2
v_gene: TRBV6-1
d_gene: TRBD1
len: 14
CDR3nt: TGTGCCAGCAGCGTAGACAGGGCTAACTATGGCTACACCTTC
CDR3aa: CASSVDRANYGYTF

abundance: -
j_gene: TRBJ1-2
v_gene: TRBV9
d_gene: -
len: 14
CDR3nt: TGTGCCAGCAGCGCGCCCCGGGGCCACTATGGCTACACCTTC
CDR3aa: CASSAPRGHYGYTF

abundance: -
j_gene: TRBJ1-3
v_gene: TRBV5-4
d_gene: TRBD1
len: 15
CDR3nt: TGTGCCAGCAGCTTACAGGGGGCAGGCGGAAACACCATATATTTT
CDR3aa: CASSLQGAGGNTIYF

abundance: -
j_gene: TRBJ1-4
v_gene: TRBV7-2
d_gene: TRBD1
len: 15
CDR3nt: TGTGCCAGCAGCCCCCCCCGGGACAGGGGTGAAAAACTGTTTTTT
CDR3aa: CASSPPRDRGEKLFF

abundance: -
j_gene: TRBJ1-2
v_gene: TRBV6-5
d_gene: -
len: 15
CDR3nt: TGTGCCAGCAGTTATGGGGACGCTGGGGACTATGGCTACACCTTC
CDR3aa: CASSYGDAGDYGYTF

abundance: -
j_gene: TRBJ2-1
v_gene: TRBV7-9
d_gene: -
len: 14
CDR3nt: TGTGCCAGCAGCTTAGTCCTAGCTCTGGATGAGCAGTTCTTC
CDR3aa: CASSLVLALDEQFF

abundance: -
j_gene: TRBJ1-3
v_gene: TRBV5-5
d_gene: TRBD1
len: 15
CDR3nt: TGTGCCAGCAGCTTGGAGACAGGGACTGGAAACACCATATATTTT
CDR3aa: CASSLETGTGNTIYF

abundance: -
j_gene: TRBJ1-3
v_gene: TRBV11-2
d_gene: -
len: 12
CDR3nt: TGTGCCAGCAGCAACCGGTGGAACACCATATATTTT
CDR3aa: CASSNRWNTIYF

abundance: -
j_gene: TRBJ2-3
v_gene: TRBV11-3
d_gene: TRBD1
len: 16
CDR3nt: TGTGCCAGCAGCAGGGGGACAGGGTCCCCCCCAGATACGCAGTATTTT
CDR3aa: CASSRGTGSPPDTQYF

abundance: -
j_gene: TRBJ1-5
v_gene: TRBV18
d_gene: TRBD1
len: 16
CDR3nt: TGTGCCAGCTCACCCTATTCCGGACAGGGGGTTCAGCCCCAGCATTTT
CDR3aa: CASSPYSGQGVQPQHF